Included here is one T cell receptor (beta chain) sequence, with context. Its antigen has not been determined. There are no base qualities to consult, and no much larger clone falls within one base. This sample is part of a study of blood T cell repertoires in COVID-19 (dated by TCRdb to the early 2020s). Looking at the study overall: The collaborator samples originated in the United States, Italy and Spain and spanned the acute and convalescent phases of COVID-19. Nearly every sample came with metadata listing a de-identified subject ID, COVID-19 status, age in years and sex. The prospective study material was composed of cDNA or gDNA derived from T cells, B-cell-depleted T cells, or PBMCs. The repertoires were released in a freely available public database meant as a resource for research on the immune response to SARS-CoV-2. The dataset comprised deeply sampled blood TCRbeta repertoires from subjects exposed to, actively infected with, or recovered from COVID-19. The samples were drawn from two sources: the first 160 participants of the ongoing ImmuneRACE study, and fewer than 1,500 subjects contributed by 6 global collaborators. Where available, HLA class I and class II types were taken from metadata supplied by the sample provider and were not determined by assay-based typing.

TCRbeta CDR3 regions were amplified from genomic DNA using the immunoSEQ Assay, a bias-controlled multiplex PCR. The paper's data handling went like this. The number of nucleated cells in each sample was estimated from the amplification of reference gene primers within the assay. To quantify the absolute abundance of each unique TCRbeta CDR3 rearrangement, sequence reads were collapsed and filtered. Productive Simpson clonality was computed per sample as the square root of Simpson's diversity index over productive rearrangements. TCRdb took this table from immuneACCESS and kept in-frame rearrangements with V and J called. Such tables lack part of the clones; where checked against another copy, unresolved V genes explain under half of the gap, and the rest is unexplained. V and J calls and clone size are as listed in that table; D and trimming were resolved from the DNA. The sample table lists under 300,000 clones, roughly 90% of them with a count of one. 1.5% to 2% of the sample lies in the top ten.

Participants in the prospective study were aged roughly 18 to 100 years, lived in approximately 26 United States geographic areas, and enrolled through a virtual design. In the prospective study, participants were assigned to cohorts based on the clinical history participants reported in a screening survey and a study questionnaire. Recovered participants in ImmuneRACE Cohort 3 were defined as having two consecutive negative NP/OP PCR tests, clearance from a healthcare professional, or resolution of symptoms. In the prospective study, whole blood, serum and a nasopharyngeal or oropharyngeal swab were collected from each participant by mobile phlebotomists. Additional blood draws and questionnaires over an approximately two-month period could optionally be provided by prospective study participants. Blood samples from the prospective study were shipped frozen or at room temperature prior to DNA extraction.

Summary of the overall study and its limitations: The amount of clinical and demographic metadata varied by source and participant and was provided uncurated.

Input material: PBMCs or T cells enriched from blood (not recorded which). The receptor comes from a woman aged 40 to 49 who had recovered from COVID-19.

The DNA sequence reads TGCAGTGCCCGACTAGGCTACGAGCAGTACTTC. The translation is CSARLGYEQYF. The receptor chain draws on TRBV20-1 and TRBJ2-7, and possibly TRBD2, on 6 matching bases. V is clipped by 6 bases and J by 3 bases, and the sequence between their germline boundaries is 9 bases long. The germline V gene (reference sequence) gives CDR1 as DFQATT and CDR2 as SNEGSKA. The CDR3 covers 11 residues, taking in both the cysteine and the phenylalanine. Kept here is only the CDR3 DNA, which spans 33 bases and is read in frame from base 1.